The TCR beta chain under discussion was sequenced for a study of T cells in Graves' hyperthyroidism and ophthalmopathy. Study-level background: Peripheral blood was obtained at initial diagnosis, preceding any treatment.

A sample of blood taken at first hyperthyroidism diagnosis preceded any ophthalmopathy symptoms. CDR3 length: 16 residues. V shed 5 bases, J shed 3 bases, and the junction held 10 bases outside the gene matches. The germline gives CDR1 SGHTA, CDR2 FQGTGA. Overall study findings and caveats: Ophthalmopathy got predicted by the model a median about 6.5 months before its onset.

TCR beta CDR3 regions were amplified from RNA transcripts. The study used the HTBI primer set for a first-round RT-PCR of the TCR CDR3. One entry per CDR3 protein results from TCRdb running MiXCR on the multiplex PCR reads. Among 730,000 or so distinct CDR3 sequences listed, around 20% were seen once. This clonotype was counted many times. Its target is unknown. The TCR sequence derives from a woman in her forties or fifties with Graves' hyperthyroidism that later progressed to Graves' ophthalmopathy. The sample taken for sequencing was blood. V is TRBV7-3 and J is TRBJ1-1; 9 bases agree with TRBD1. DNA of the CDR3: TGTGCCAGCAGCCTCACAGGGGGCGCTGGTGACACTGAAGCTTTCTTT. This codes for CASSLTGGAGDTEAFF.